The present TCR beta chain was sequenced within a study of OX40 agonist ivuxolimab in advanced cancers. About the research overall: Six ivuxolimab dose levels, 0.01 to 10 mg/kg, were given intravenously every 2 weeks.

The protocol was immunoSEQ multiplex PCR, while the TCRdb copy is restricted to in-frame clones and leaves out a portion. The sample has tens of thousands of clones; roughly 93% are singletons. Exclusion applied to patients with autoimmune disease history or systemic immunosuppression. Sampled blood was obtained at baseline, cycle 4 day 1, and cycle 7 day 1. Germline CDR1 reads LGHNA; CDR2 reads YSLEER. Trimming took 2 bases from V and 0 from J, leaving 8 bases between them. This CDR3 is built from 15 residues. The chain combines TRBV4-3 with TRBJ2-1, with unresolved D. The clonotype comes from an adult with an advanced solid tumor such as melanoma, head and neck, liver or kidney cancer. The sample consisted of CD4+ or CD8+ T cells sorted from blood, taken in a trial of the OX40 agonist ivuxolimab. CDR3 region: CASSQYTNSYNEQFF. In DNA form, the CDR3 reads TGCGCCAGCAGCCAATACACAAACTCCTACAATGAGCAGTTCTTC.